This TCR beta chain stems from a study of T cells in localized non-small cell lung cancer. The study, taken as a whole, reports: Increased T cell density in blood showed an association with longer overall survival. It was uninvolved adjacent lung that showed the highest T cell clonality, exceeding tumor. Adjacent lung tissue had a median 57 of the top 100 clones found in the tumor. Sequencing covered just one tumor region, so heterogeneity cannot be ruled out.

Worth noting for this clone: Its antigen is not known.

CDR1 is LNHDA, CDR2 SQIVND, per germline (reference sequence). The CDR3 is 13 amino acids. The ends were cut back, 2 bases at V and 0 bases at J, with 4 bases in the middle. The repertoire was sequenced with immunoSEQ multiplex PCR; TCRdb's copy has only in-frame clones and lacks some. The sample yields 9,500 to 11,000 clones, 75% to 85% seen once. The chain uses TRBV19 and TRBJ2-5; no clear D gene. Source: peripheral blood mononuclear cells, taken before any cancer treatment. The receptor was isolated from a female donor over 55 with stage II lung adenocarcinoma. Written as DNA, the CDR3 is TGTGCCAGTAGTATAACAGACCAAGAGACCCAGTACTTC. Its protein product is CASSITDQETQYF. Based on the CDR3 plus reference TRBV19 and TRBJ2-5, the full variable domain is DGGITQSPKYLFRKEGQNVTLSCEQNLNHDAMYWYRQDPGQGLRLIYYSQIVNDFQKGDIAEGYSVSREKKESFPLTVTSAQKNPTAFYLCASSITDQETQYFGPGTRLLVL.